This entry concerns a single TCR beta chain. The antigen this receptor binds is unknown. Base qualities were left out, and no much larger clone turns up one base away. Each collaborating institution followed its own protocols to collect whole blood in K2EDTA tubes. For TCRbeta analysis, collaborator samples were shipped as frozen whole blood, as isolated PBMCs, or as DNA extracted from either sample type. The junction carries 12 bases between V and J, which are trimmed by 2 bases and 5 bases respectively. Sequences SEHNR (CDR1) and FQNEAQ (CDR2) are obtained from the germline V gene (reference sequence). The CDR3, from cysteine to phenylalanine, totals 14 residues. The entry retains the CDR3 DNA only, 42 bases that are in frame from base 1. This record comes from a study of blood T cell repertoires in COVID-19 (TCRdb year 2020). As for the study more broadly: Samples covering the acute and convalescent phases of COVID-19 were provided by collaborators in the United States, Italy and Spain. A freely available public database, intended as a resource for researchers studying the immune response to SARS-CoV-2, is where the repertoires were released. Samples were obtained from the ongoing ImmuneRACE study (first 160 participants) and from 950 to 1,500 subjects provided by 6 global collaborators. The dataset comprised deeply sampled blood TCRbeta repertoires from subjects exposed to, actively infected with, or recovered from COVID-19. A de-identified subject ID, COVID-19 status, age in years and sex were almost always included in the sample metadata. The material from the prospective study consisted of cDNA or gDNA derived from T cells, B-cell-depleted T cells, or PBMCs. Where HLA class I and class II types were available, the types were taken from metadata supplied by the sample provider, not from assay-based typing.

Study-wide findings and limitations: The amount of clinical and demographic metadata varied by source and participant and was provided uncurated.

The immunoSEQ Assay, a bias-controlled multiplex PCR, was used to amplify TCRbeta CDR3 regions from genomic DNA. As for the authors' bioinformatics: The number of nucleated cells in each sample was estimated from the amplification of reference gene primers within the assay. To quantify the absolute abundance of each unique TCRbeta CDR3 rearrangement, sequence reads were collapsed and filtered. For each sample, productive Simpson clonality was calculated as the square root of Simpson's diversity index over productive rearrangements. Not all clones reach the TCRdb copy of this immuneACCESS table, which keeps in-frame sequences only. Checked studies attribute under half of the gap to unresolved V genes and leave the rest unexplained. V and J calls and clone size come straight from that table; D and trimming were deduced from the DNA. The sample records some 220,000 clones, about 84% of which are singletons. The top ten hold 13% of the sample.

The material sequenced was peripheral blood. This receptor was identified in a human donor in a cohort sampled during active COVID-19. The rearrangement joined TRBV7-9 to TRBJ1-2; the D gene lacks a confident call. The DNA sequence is TGTGCCAGCAGCTTACTCGAGGGCCGTTATGGCTACACCTTC. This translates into CASSLLEGRYGYTF.